The 5 T cell receptor beta chains presented below share a single source sample, sequenced in a study of cytomegalovirus exposure and HLA in healthy donors. PCR primers comprised 60 Vbeta and 13 Jbeta primers. The data were produced by immunoSEQ multiplex PCR, yet TCRdb's version contains in-frame clones alone and is incomplete. The table lists more than 100,000 clones, around 66% of them singletons. Sequences were obtained from PBMCs. These receptors were obtained from a woman aged 40 to 49 in good health and CMV-seropositive.

V usage is TRBV9 and J usage is TRBJ2-1; 9 nucleotides align to TRBD2. Per the germline V gene, CDR1 is SGDLS and CDR2 is YYNGEE. CDR3 length: 13 residues. The trim removed 5 bases at V and 5 bases at J, leaving 2 bases unmatched. CDR3 protein: CASRGLADNEQFF. In DNA, the CDR3 is TGTGCCAGCAGGGGACTAGCCGACAATGAGCAGTTCTTC.

This clone has more than one count but fewer than ten. Here the CDR3 DNA reads TGTGCCTTCCTGGGACAGGGAACGGGCAATGAGCAGTTCTTC. Its protein is CAFLGQGTGNEQFF. V and J are TRBV5-4 and TRBJ2-1; 9 nucleotides match TRBD1. The germline V gene has CDR1 SGHNT and CDR2 YYREEE (reference sequence). Trimming cost V 10 bases and J 6 bases; bases outside gene matches: 11. This CDR3 has 14 amino acids.

The J gene is TRBJ2-3, the V gene TRBV5-1; tentatively, D is TRBD1 (5 bases). V lost 5 bases to trimming and J lost 1 base, with 14 bases between them. This CDR3 spans 15 amino acids. From germline, CDR1 is SGHRS and CDR2 YFSETQ. This CDR3 reads CASRGQAIGTDTQYF. CDR3 nucleotide sequence: TGCGCCAGCAGAGGACAAGCCATTGGCACAGATACGCAGTATTTT.

The chain employs TRBV6-5 and TRBJ1-3; D is possibly TRBD1 (5 bases). The germline V gene has CDR1 MNHEY and CDR2 SVGAGI. The ends were cut back, 3 bases at V and 3 bases at J, with 12 bases in the middle. The CDR3 has 15 residues. The CDR3 nucleotides read TGTGCCAGCAGTTATGGGGGGTCAAGTGGAAACACCATATATTTT. Translating gives CASSYGGSSGNTIYF.

The chain uses TRBV7-9 and TRBJ1-2, with D possibly being TRBD1 (5 bases). There are 14 residues in the CDR3. The ends were cut back, 1 base at V and 2 bases at J, with 8 bases in the middle. Germline V lookup: CDR1 SEHNR, CDR2 FQNEAQ (reference sequence). CDR3 sequence: CASSLEGQNYGYTF. In nucleotides, the CDR3 is TGTGCCAGCAGCTTAGAGGGGCAGAACTATGGCTACACCTTC.